A selection of T cell receptor beta chains follows, all from one sample in a study of shared clonotypes between healthy human individuals. The assay was immunoSEQ multiplex PCR, and TCRdb's table has in-frame clones only and misses some. The table shows some 630,000 clones, with around 72% occurring only once. Sequencing was performed on memory CD4+ T cells sorted from blood. Receptor source: a woman younger than 45 in good health. CDR3s include the opening cysteine and the closing phenylalanine or tryptophan. D genes are given only for firm matches. Expanded clones get a size class; other rows say once, few or many, or leave the size out.

v_call,clone_size,j_call,cdr3_length,d_call,cdr3_aa,cdr3_nt
TRBV30,NA,TRBJ2-7,13,TRBD2,CAWGTSGIGEQYF,TGTGCCTGGGGTACTAGCGGGATTGGCGAGCAGTACTTC
TRBV19,once,TRBJ1-3,15,NA,CASSPDGRSGNTIYF,TGTGCCAGTAGTCCGGACGGACGCTCTGGAAACACCATATATTTT
TRBV15,NA,TRBJ2-1,15,TRBD1,CATSTETGGATEQFF,TGTGCCACCAGCACCGAGACAGGGGGGGCTACTGAGCAGTTCTTC
TRBV6-1,NA,TRBJ2-2,14,TRBD1,CASRQDRDTGELFF,TGTGCCAGCAGACAGGACAGGGACACCGGGGAGCTGTTTTTT
TRBV25-1,NA,TRBJ2-1,13,NA,CASSEAGGNEQFF,TGTGCCAGCAGTGAAGCCGGAGGCAATGAGCAGTTCTTC
TRBV28,NA,TRBJ1-4,15,NA,CASSLGAPEWEKLFF,TGTGCCAGCAGCCTGGGGGCGCCGGAATGGGAAAAACTGTTTTTT
TRBV4-1,NA,TRBJ1-2,15,NA,CASSQGGNLNYGYTF,TGCGCCAGCAGCCAAGGAGGGAATCTTAACTATGGCTACACCTTC
TRBV5-1,NA,TRBJ1-1,13,NA,CASRRTVNTEAFF,TGCGCCAGCAGAAGGACAGTGAACACTGAAGCTTTCTTT
TRBV28,NA,TRBJ1-4,18,TRBD1,CASSPRQGGFIANEKLFF,TGTGCCAGCAGTCCGCGACAGGGGGGATTCATTGCTAATGAAAAACTGTTTTTT
TRBV18,NA,TRBJ2-1,16,TRBD1,CASSPPTGIQGRGQFF,TGTGCCAGCTCACCCCCGACAGGGATTCAGGGGCGTGGGCAGTTCTTC
TRBV2,NA,TRBJ2-5,12,NA,CASSEVRETQYF,TGTGCCAGCAGTGAAGTTCGTGAGACCCAGTACTTC
TRBV7-2,NA,TRBJ2-1,16,TRBD2,CASSTLAGSSYNEQFF,TGTGCCAGCAGTACACTAGCGGGAAGCTCCTACAATGAGCAGTTCTTC
TRBV30,NA,TRBJ2-4,11,TRBD2,CAWSPGEGINF,TGTGCCTGGAGTCCCGGGGAGGGTATCAACTTC
TRBV5-1,NA,TRBJ2-7,15,NA,CASSFDRLSSYEQYF,TGCGCCAGCAGCTTCGACAGGCTTAGCTCCTACGAGCAGTACTTC
TRBV2,once,TRBJ2-7,12,NA,CATRDTNYEQYF,TGTGCCACCCGGGACACAAACTACGAGCAGTACTTC
TRBV19,NA,TRBJ1-2,12,NA,CASMHINYGYTF,TGTGCCAGTATGCATATTAACTATGGCTACACCTTC
TRBV28,NA,TRBJ1-2,11,NA,CASSFEYGYTF,TGTGCCAGCAGTTTCGAGTATGGCTACACCTTC
TRBV5-8,NA,TRBJ2-3,16,TRBD2,CASSSGGTSDTDTQYF,TGTGCCAGCAGCTCAGGGGGGACTAGCGACACAGATACGCAGTATTTT
TRBV9,NA,TRBJ1-1,17,NA,CASSVGQGFPGSTEAFF,TGTGCCAGCAGCGTTGGGCAGGGGTTCCCAGGGAGTACTGAAGCTTTCTTT
TRBV21-1,NA,TRBJ2-5,16,NA,CASRTSGPTPQETQYF,TGTGCCAGCAGAACTAGCGGCCCTACCCCCCAAGAGACCCAGTACTTC
TRBV30,NA,TRBJ1-1,14,NA,CAWFRSVLNTEAFF,TGTGCCTGGTTCCGGTCGGTGTTGAACACTGAAGCTTTCTTT
TRBV6-5,NA,TRBJ2-7,16,NA,CASSYSIPGEGYEQYF,TGTGCCAGCAGTTACTCGATTCCAGGGGAAGGGTACGAGCAGTACTTC
TRBV27,few,TRBJ1-2,12,NA,CASSSPPGGYTF,TGTGCCAGCAGTTCCCCCCCCGGGGGCTACACCTTC
TRBV18,NA,TRBJ2-1,14,TRBD1,CASSSGQGVDEQFF,TGTGCCAGCTCCTCGGGACAGGGTGTGGATGAGCAGTTCTTC
TRBV7-3,NA,TRBJ2-3,15,NA,CASSLIPGSTDTQYF,TGTGCCAGCAGCTTAATTCCGGGATCCACAGATACGCAGTATTTT
TRBV7-9,NA,TRBJ2-4,16,TRBD2,CASSQQGLAGTSIQYF,TGTGCCAGCAGCCAACAGGGACTAGCGGGGACTAGCATTCAGTACTTC
TRBV28,NA,TRBJ1-5,15,NA,CASRTQQGLNQPQHF,TGTGCCAGCAGGACCCAACAGGGCCTAAATCAGCCCCAGCATTTT
TRBV2,NA,TRBJ2-5,16,TRBD1,CASTSEAALRGETQYF,TGTGCCAGCACGTCCGAAGCGGCCCTCAGGGGGGAGACCCAGTACTTC
TRBV5-4,NA,TRBJ2-1,14,NA,CAGNRDTAYNEQFF,TGTGCCGGAAACCGGGACACTGCTTACAATGAGCAGTTCTTC
TRBV5-4,NA,TRBJ2-6,17,TRBD1,CASSTGQVNSGANVLTF,TGTGCCAGCAGCACGGGACAGGTGAACTCTGGGGCCAACGTCCTGACTTTC
TRBV19,NA,TRBJ2-6,14,NA,CASMLGSGANVLTF,TGTGCCAGTATGCTAGGTTCTGGGGCCAACGTCCTGACTTTC
TRBV5-1,few,TRBJ2-7,14,NA,CASSFVTSSYEQYF,TGCGCCAGCAGCTTTGTTACTTCCTCCTACGAGCAGTACTTC
TRBV7-8,NA,TRBJ1-5,15,NA,CASSDFRKSNQPQHF,TGTGCCAGCAGCGATTTCCGGAAGAGCAATCAGCCCCAGCATTTT
TRBV28,NA,TRBJ1-5,15,NA,CASSTFGVSNQPQHF,TGTGCCAGCAGCACTTTTGGGGTTAGCAATCAGCCCCAGCATTTT
TRBV28,NA,TRBJ2-2,12,NA,CASVRGTGELFF,TGTGCCAGCGTCAGGGGAACCGGGGAGCTGTTTTTT
TRBV6-1,NA,TRBJ1-3,15,NA,CASKLFPESGNTIYF,TGTGCCAGCAAGCTCTTCCCGGAGTCTGGAAACACCATATATTTT
TRBV28,NA,TRBJ2-2,14,NA,CASVSHQNTGELFF,TGTGCCAGCGTCTCCCACCAGAACACCGGGGAGCTGTTTTTT
TRBV6-5,NA,TRBJ1-5,15,NA,CASSLARDTVWAQHF,TGTGCCAGCAGCTTGGCCCGGGACACCGTATGGGCCCAGCATTTT
TRBV6-5,NA,TRBJ1-5,15,TRBD1,CASSYGGGVDQPQHF,TGTGCCAGCAGTTACGGAGGGGGCGTCGATCAGCCCCAGCATTTT
TRBV6-1,few,TRBJ2-2,14,NA,CASRGQENTGELFF,TGTGCCAGCAGGGGACAAGAGAACACCGGGGAGCTGTTTTTT
TRBV19,few,TRBJ2-1,15,NA,CASRGDLGRLNEQFF,TGTGCCAGTAGAGGGGACCTGGGGCGGTTGAATGAGCAGTTCTTC
TRBV5-4,NA,TRBJ1-1,14,TRBD1,CASSVRDRGPEAFF,TGTGCCAGCAGCGTTCGAGACAGGGGTCCTGAAGCTTTCTTT
TRBV5-1,NA,TRBJ2-2,17,TRBD2,CASSPGLAGVRTGELFF,TGCGCCAGCAGCCCGGGACTAGCGGGAGTTCGGACCGGGGAGCTGTTTTTT
TRBV28,NA,TRBJ2-7,15,TRBD1,CASRISGQGESEQYF,TGTGCCAGCAGAATCTCCGGACAGGGGGAGAGCGAGCAGTACTTC
TRBV19,many,TRBJ1-4,14,TRBD1,CASSNDREGEKLFF,TGTGCCAGTAGTAACGACAGGGAAGGGGAAAAACTGTTTTTT
TRBV11-2,NA,TRBJ1-4,13,NA,CASSESLEEKLFF,TGTGCCAGCAGTGAGAGCTTAGAGGAAAAACTGTTTTTT
TRBV29-1,NA,TRBJ2-7,15,TRBD2,CSVDRTSGAPGEQYF,TGCAGCGTTGATAGGACTAGCGGGGCCCCCGGGGAGCAGTACTTC
TRBV2,once,TRBJ2-1,16,TRBD2,CASSDLAVIRGNEQFF,TGTGCCAGCAGTGATCTAGCGGTTATCCGAGGGAATGAGCAGTTCTTC
TRBV23-1,NA,TRBJ2-7,15,NA,CASNPMIGQHYEQYF,TGCGCCAGCAATCCGATGATAGGACAGCACTACGAGCAGTACTTC
TRBV18,few,TRBJ1-1,14,TRBD1,CASSRDREGTEAFF,TGTGCCAGCTCCAGGGACAGGGAGGGCACTGAAGCTTTCTTT
TRBV30,NA,TRBJ2-2,20,NA,CASESRGALKLGLPTGELFF,TGTGCGAGCGAGAGTAGGGGGGCGCTTAAGCTCGGACTCCCTACCGGGGAGCTGTTTTTT